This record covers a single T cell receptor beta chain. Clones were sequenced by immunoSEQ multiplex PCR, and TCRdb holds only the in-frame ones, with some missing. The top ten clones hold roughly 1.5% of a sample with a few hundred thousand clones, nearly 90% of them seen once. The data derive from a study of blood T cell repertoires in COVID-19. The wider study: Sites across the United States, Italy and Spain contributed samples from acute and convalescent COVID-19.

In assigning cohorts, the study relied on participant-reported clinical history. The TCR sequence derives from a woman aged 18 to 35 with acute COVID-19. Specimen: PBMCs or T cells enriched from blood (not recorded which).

CDR3 nucleotides: TGTGCCACCAGCAGAGCGGGGACATTTGCTTATGAAAAACTGTTTTTT. It encodes CATSRAGTFAYEKLFF. The chain uses TRBV15 and TRBJ1-4; maybe TRBD1 (6 bases). In germline, CDR1 is LNHNV, CDR2 YYDKDF (reference sequence). Trimming pared 1 base from V and 6 bases from J, leaving 15 bases between. The CDR3 length is 16 residues. Based on the CDR3 plus reference TRBV15 and TRBJ1-4, the full variable domain is DAMVIQNPRYQVTQFGKPVTLSCSQTLNHNVMYWYQQKSSQAPKLLFHYYDKDFNNEADTPDNFQSRRPNTSFCFLDIRSPGLGDTAMYLCATSRAGTFAYEKLFFGSGTQLSVL.